A selection of T cell receptor beta chains follows, all from one sample in a study of blood T cell repertoires in COVID-19. Here immunoSEQ multiplex PCR was the method, and the copy in TCRdb shows in-frame clones only, minus some. Altogether approximately 170,000 clones are present, about 80% being singletons, with the ten largest covering about 19%. The source material was peripheral blood. These receptors all come from a woman older than 75 with acute or convalescent COVID-19. Each CDR3 is given with its conserved first and last residue. Each record gives: D gene, clone size, J gene, V gene, CDR3 DNA, CDR3 protein. D genes are given only for firm matches. Clone size is not always given. Where it is, it says once, few, many or a class for expanded clones.

D gene: -; clone size: -; J gene: TRBJ2-4; V gene: TRBV28; CDR3 DNA: TGTGCCAGCACTTCGTTGGGGGGAGAGGGCATTCAGTACTTC; CDR3 protein: CASTSLGGEGIQYF
D gene: TRBD2; clone size: once; J gene: TRBJ2-7; V gene: TRBV28; CDR3 DNA: TGTGCCAGCAGTCCCCCACCTGGGACTAGCGGGAGAGTCTACGAGCAGTACTTC; CDR3 protein: CASSPPPGTSGRVYEQYF
D gene: TRBD2; clone size: -; J gene: TRBJ2-1; V gene: TRBV3-1/TRBV3-2; CDR3 DNA: TGTGCCAGCAGCCAACCCGCGGGAGATGAGCAGTTCTTC; CDR3 protein: CASSQPAGDEQFF
D gene: -; clone size: once; J gene: TRBJ2-3; V gene: TRBV28; CDR3 DNA: TGTGCCAGCACCCGGCCACAGTACACAGATACGCAGTATTTT; CDR3 protein: CASTRPQYTDTQYF
D gene: TRBD1; clone size: -; J gene: TRBJ1-2; V gene: TRBV19; CDR3 DNA: TGTGCCAGTAGTGGGGACAGTGGCTACACCTTC; CDR3 protein: CASSGDSGYTF
D gene: -; clone size: few; J gene: TRBJ2-6; V gene: TRBV9; CDR3 DNA: TGTGCCAGCAGCCGTTACCAGCGAGCTGGGGCCAACGTCCTGACTTTC; CDR3 protein: CASSRYQRAGANVLTF
D gene: -; clone size: -; J gene: TRBJ1-4; V gene: TRBV15; CDR3 DNA: TGTGCCACCAGCAACGATGGACAGTATGCAACTAATGAAAAACTGTTTTTT; CDR3 protein: CATSNDGQYATNEKLFF
D gene: TRBD2; clone size: once; J gene: TRBJ2-1; V gene: TRBV5-6; CDR3 DNA: TGTGCCAGCAGTAACGGCCTAGCGGGGAGTGAGCAGTTCTTC; CDR3 protein: CASSNGLAGSEQFF
D gene: TRBD2; clone size: -; J gene: TRBJ2-5; V gene: TRBV10-3; CDR3 DNA: TGTGCCATCAGTGACAACTCGCGGGAGGGCCAGCGAGAGACCCAGTACTTC; CDR3 protein: CAISDNSREGQRETQYF
D gene: -; clone size: few; J gene: TRBJ1-2; V gene: TRBV25-1; CDR3 DNA: TGTGCCAGCAGTGACAACACATACTATGGCTACACCTTC; CDR3 protein: CASSDNTYYGYTF
D gene: TRBD1; clone size: -; J gene: TRBJ1-2; V gene: TRBV27; CDR3 DNA: TGTGCCAGCAGTTTCGGCAGGGGGCTTGGCTACACCTTC; CDR3 protein: CASSFGRGLGYTF
D gene: -; clone size: -; J gene: TRBJ1-4; V gene: TRBV6-2/TRBV6-3; CDR3 DNA: TGTGCCAGCAGTTTTTCCTCAACTAATGAAAAACTGTTTTTT; CDR3 protein: CASSFSSTNEKLFF
D gene: -; clone size: -; J gene: TRBJ2-6; V gene: TRBV19; CDR3 DNA: TGTGCCAGTAGTATCAGGCGTAACTCTGGGGCCAACGTCCTGACTTTC; CDR3 protein: CASSIRRNSGANVLTF
D gene: TRBD2; clone size: few; J gene: TRBJ2-7; V gene: TRBV9; CDR3 DNA: TGTGCCAGCAGCGCCTACCTAGCGGGAGGCGAGTACGAGCAGTACTTC; CDR3 protein: CASSAYLAGGEYEQYF
D gene: -; clone size: -; J gene: TRBJ2-1; V gene: TRBV9; CDR3 DNA: TGTGCCAGCAGCGAACTATTGAGCTCGGGGGTTACCTACAATGAGCAGTTCTTC; CDR3 protein: CASSELLSSGVTYNEQFF
D gene: TRBD2; clone size: -; J gene: TRBJ2-1; V gene: TRBV5-1; CDR3 DNA: TGCGCCAGCAGCTGGCTAGCGGGAGAATACAATGAGCAGTTCTTC; CDR3 protein: CASSWLAGEYNEQFF
D gene: TRBD2; clone size: -; J gene: TRBJ2-7; V gene: TRBV28; CDR3 DNA: TGTGCCAGCAGTTTAACTAGCGTGTACGAGCAGTACTTC; CDR3 protein: CASSLTSVYEQYF
D gene: TRBD2; clone size: -; J gene: TRBJ2-5; V gene: TRBV9; CDR3 DNA: TGTGCCAGCAGCGCCCTGACTAGCGGAGAGACCCAGTACTTC; CDR3 protein: CASSALTSGETQYF
D gene: TRBD2; clone size: -; J gene: TRBJ2-2; V gene: TRBV28; CDR3 DNA: TGTGCCAGCAGTTTGCCTAGCGGGAGGGCCAGAGGCGGGGAGCTGTTTTTT; CDR3 protein: CASSLPSGRARGGELFF
D gene: TRBD2; clone size: once; J gene: TRBJ2-7; V gene: TRBV2; CDR3 DNA: TGTGCCAGCAGCCCAAGGACTAGCGGAGTCTACGAGCAGTACTTC; CDR3 protein: CASSPRTSGVYEQYF
D gene: -; clone size: -; J gene: TRBJ2-7; V gene: TRBV19; CDR3 DNA: TGTGCCAGTAGTACTCCCGAGGGATACGAGCAGTACTTC; CDR3 protein: CASSTPEGYEQYF
D gene: TRBD2; clone size: -; J gene: TRBJ2-2; V gene: TRBV7-6; CDR3 DNA: TGTGCCAGCAGCCCCGGGACTAAGGTCACCGGGGAGCTGTTTTTT; CDR3 protein: CASSPGTKVTGELFF
D gene: -; clone size: -; J gene: TRBJ1-2; V gene: TRBV27; CDR3 DNA: TGTGCCAGCAGTTTGAGGGGCGGAGGGTATGGCTACACCTTC; CDR3 protein: CASSLRGGGYGYTF
D gene: TRBD1; clone size: -; J gene: TRBJ1-2; V gene: TRBV5-4; CDR3 DNA: TGTGCCAGCAGCTCTGGACAGGCGGCTTTCTATGGCTACACCTTC; CDR3 protein: CASSSGQAAFYGYTF
D gene: TRBD1; clone size: -; J gene: TRBJ2-2; V gene: TRBV5-1; CDR3 DNA: TGCGCCAGCAGCTCCTCGGACAGGGCGAACACCGGGGAGCTGTTTTTT; CDR3 protein: CASSSSDRANTGELFF
D gene: TRBD2; clone size: -; J gene: TRBJ2-1; V gene: TRBV5-4; CDR3 DNA: TGTGCCAGCAGCGCGAATGTAGCGGGGGGGTACAATGAGCAGTTCTTC; CDR3 protein: CASSANVAGGYNEQFF
D gene: TRBD1; clone size: -; J gene: TRBJ1-2; V gene: TRBV7-9; CDR3 DNA: TGTGCCAGCAGCTCGCCGGGACAGGCCGCTGGCGCTTATGGCTACACCTTC; CDR3 protein: CASSSPGQAAGAYGYTF
D gene: TRBD1; clone size: -; J gene: TRBJ2-5; V gene: TRBV5-4; CDR3 DNA: TGTGCCAGCAGCTTGGCCTTCAGGGGGCAAGAGACCCAGTACTTC; CDR3 protein: CASSLAFRGQETQYF
D gene: -; clone size: -; J gene: TRBJ2-7; V gene: TRBV28; CDR3 DNA: TGTGCCAGCAGTTTGACGGGACACCAGATCTACGAGCAGTACTTC; CDR3 protein: CASSLTGHQIYEQYF
D gene: -; clone size: -; J gene: TRBJ1-2; V gene: TRBV29-1; CDR3 DNA: TGCAGCGTCGAACCAGGGTCGGGCTACACCTTC; CDR3 protein: CSVEPGSGYTF
D gene: -; clone size: -; J gene: TRBJ1-5; V gene: TRBV7-2; CDR3 DNA: TGTGCCAGCAGCATACAAGTTAGCAATCAGCCCCAGCATTTT; CDR3 protein: CASSIQVSNQPQHF
D gene: -; clone size: once; J gene: TRBJ1-5; V gene: TRBV14; CDR3 DNA: TGTGCCAGCAGCCAATCCCGGGTAGGGCCCCAGCATTTT; CDR3 protein: CASSQSRVGPQHF
D gene: TRBD2; clone size: -; J gene: TRBJ2-7; V gene: TRBV10-1; CDR3 DNA: TGCGCCAGCAAGGCTAGCGGCTCCTACGAGCAGTACTTC; CDR3 protein: CASKASGSYEQYF
D gene: -; clone size: -; J gene: TRBJ1-3; V gene: TRBV5-1; CDR3 DNA: TGCGCCAGCAGCTTAGAACACGGGAGCTCTGGAAACACCATATATTTT; CDR3 protein: CASSLEHGSSGNTIYF